Below, 27 T cell receptor beta chains from the same sample are listed, as sequenced in a study of vaccination and CD4 T cells after COVID-19. Antigen specificity for these receptors is unknown. Researchers used the Oncomine TCR Beta short-read assay to sequence DNA from cultured CD4+ T cells. TCRdb redid the calling of the PCR reads with MiXCR, one entry per CDR3 protein. The sample lists 15,000 to 20,000 distinct CDR3 sequences; roughly 48% were seen once. As to treatment: approximately nine-day PBMC culture with coronavirus spike peptide pools or control peptides (ViraFEST assay). Sequenced here: CD4+ T cells from blood, cultured in vitro, sampled before SARS-CoV-2 vaccination. The origin of the receptors is a human donor who had recovered from COVID-19.

The chain combines TRBV2 with TRBJ1-1; no firm D call. This CDR3 is built from 12 residues. Germline values: CDR1 SNHLY, CDR2 FYNNEI. The V and J ends lost 7 bases and 5 bases respectively, with 11 bases between them. In DNA, the CDR3 is TGTGCCAGCATGTACAGACGGACTGAAGCTTTCTTT. As protein: CASMYRRTEAFF.

The sample holds a few counts of this clonotype. This chain connects TRBV27 to TRBJ1-6; a possible D gene is TRBD1 (5 bases). The V end lost 5 bases, the J end lost 4 bases, and 18 bases lay between the germline ends. Germline-derived CDR1 and CDR2 are MNHEY and SMNVEV (reference sequence). The CDR3 runs to 17 residues. The CDR3 loop is CASSPRHGAVYNSPLHF. For the CDR3, the DNA is TGTGCCAGCAGTCCCCGCCATGGGGCCGTATATAATTCACCCCTCCACTTT.

The chain recombines TRBV7-8 with TRBJ1-3; unclear D gene. Germline CDR1 is SGHVS and CDR2 is FQNEAQ. V lost 1 base and J lost 0, with 10 bases in between. The CDR3 loop spans 16 amino acids. CDR3 DNA: TGTGCCAGCAGCTTAGGGGCCCTTGGCTCTGGAAACACCATATATTTT. Amino acids: CASSLGALGSGNTIYF.

In this sample, this clonotype turned up a few times. The chain couples TRBV6-1 to TRBJ2-3; 10 bases are shared with TRBD1. This CDR3 comprises 15 residues. Germline CDR1 is MNHNS and CDR2 is SASEGT. Losses at the gene ends were 6 bases for V and 1 base for J; bases not matched to a gene: 4. The CDR3 sequence is CASSTGTGGTDTQYF. The CDR3 DNA sequence: TGTGCCAGCAGCACCGGGACAGGGGGCACAGATACGCAGTATTTT.

The rearrangement joins TRBV28 to TRBJ2-2; D gene uncertain. The V end was cut by 7 bases, the J end by 5 bases, with 17 bases between. The CDR3 sequence is 15 residues long. Per germline, CDR1 MDHEN and CDR2 SYDVKM. The CDR3 DNA is TGTGCCAGCACTCGTGGCTACGAAAGGACCGGGGAGCTGTTTTTT. Its translation: CASTRGYERTGELFF.

In its sample, this clonotype was seen a few times. J is TRBJ2-1 and V is TRBV20-1; tentatively, D is TRBD1 or TRBD2 (5 bases each). Germline V gene lookup returns CDR1 DFQATT and CDR2 SNEGSKA (reference sequence). The CDR3 spans 15 residues. V gave up 6 bases and J gave up 0 bases, with 15 bases separating them. CDR3 nucleotide sequence: TGCAGTGCCCTTGCAGGGAGTCGCTCCTACAATGAGCAGTTCTTC. It is translated as CSALAGSRSYNEQFF.

This clonotype came up a few times. This rearrangement joins TRBV20-1 to TRBJ2-7; D is ambiguous. The CDR3 covers 15 residues. Deletions cut 5 bases from V and 3 bases from J, with 20 bases between. Germline loops: CDR1 DFQATT, CDR2 SNEGSKA (reference sequence). The CDR3 loop is CSAAAPLGTDYEQYF. In DNA form, the CDR3 reads TGCAGTGCTGCAGCTCCACTGGGAACCGACTACGAGCAGTACTTC.

The chain carries TRBV28 and TRBJ2-1; maybe TRBD2 (5 bases). The CDR3 consists of 15 residues. Trimming removed 7 bases at V and 3 bases at J, with 16 bases between. The germline V gene encodes CDR1 MDHEN and CDR2 SYDVKM. The CDR3: CASNLASGNYNEQFF. The CDR3 DNA sequence: TGTGCCAGCAACCTGGCCTCCGGGAACTACAATGAGCAGTTCTTC.

V gene TRBV7-8 combines with J gene TRBJ1-3, with unresolved D. The germline gives CDR1 SGHVS, CDR2 FQNEAQ. Trimming took off 5 bases at V and 3 bases at J, with 11 bases between the two ends. CDR3 length: 14 residues. CDR3 in amino acids: CASSPFTSGNTIYF. CDR3 coding DNA: TGTGCCAGCAGCCCCTTTACGAGTGGAAACACCATATATTTT.

With respect to this clonotype: Here the CDR3 omits its conserved ending phenylalanine or tryptophan, so a read error is the likely source. The V and J genes are TRBV20-1 and TRBJ2-2, with D unclear. In germline, CDR1 is DFQATT, CDR2 SNEGSKA (reference sequence). V was pared by 4 bases and J by 6 bases, with 15 bases between. CDR3 length equals 14 residues. CDR3 DNA sequence: TGCAGTGCTACCCCGGACGCACAGCCCGGGGAGCTGTTTCTT. It encodes CSATPDAQPGELFL.

The sample holds a few counts of this clonotype. This rearrangement joins TRBV29-1 to TRBJ2-5; no definite D call. The V end lost 3 bases, the J end lost 5 bases, and 4 bases lay between the germline ends. This CDR3 spans 10 amino acids. Germline CDR1 and CDR2: SQVTM and ANQGSEA. The CDR3 here is CSVDWETQYF. DNA of the CDR3: TGCAGCGTTGATTGGGAGACCCAGTACTTC.

This sequence joins TRBV25-1 and TRBJ1-2; D gene unclear. This CDR3 spans 12 amino acids. The germline CDR1 and CDR2 sequences are MGHDK and SYGVNS. V was cut by 2 bases and J by 0 bases, with 1 base left in between. The DNA for the CDR3 is TGTGCCAGCAGTGAAGCTAACTATGGCTACACCTTC. This gives the protein CASSEANYGYTF.

The V gene is TRBV7-9, the J gene TRBJ2-5, with D unclear. Germline CDR1 reads SEHNR; CDR2 reads FQNEAQ (reference sequence). This CDR3 is 14 amino acids long. Trimming removed 2 bases at V and 2 bases at J, with 9 bases between. The DNA of the CDR3 is TGTGCCAGCAGCTTATGGCCACAGCAAGAGACCCAGTACTTC. The encoded protein is CASSLWPQQETQYF.

V and J are TRBV7-9 and TRBJ2-5; 9 nucleotides agree with TRBD1. J lost 1 base, V lost 5 bases, and 5 bases had no gene match. CDR3 length: 15 residues. Germline loops: CDR1 SEHNR, CDR2 FQNEAQ (reference sequence). The CDR3 sequence is CASSPGQGIQETQYF. In DNA form, the CDR3 reads TGTGCCAGCAGCCCGGGACAGGGAATCCAAGAGACCCAGTACTTC.

The chain carries TRBV20-1 and TRBJ2-5; TRBD2 agrees at 10 bases. This CDR3 is 15 amino acids long. The junction had 6 bases not matched to a gene; V was cut back by 3 bases and J by 2 bases. Germline CDR1 is DFQATT and CDR2 is SNEGSKA (reference sequence). This CDR3 is CSARVPAGGQETQYF. The DNA of the CDR3 is TGCAGTGCTAGGGTCCCAGCGGGAGGGCAAGAGACCCAGTACTTC.

This clonotype appeared a single time. The chain has TRBV11-2 and TRBJ2-5; D ambiguous. Germline CDR1 SGHAT, CDR2 FQNNGV. CDR3 length: 11 amino acids. Deletions cut 4 bases from V and 4 bases from J, with 4 bases between. The CDR3 sequence is CASSSRETQYF. The CDR3 bases are TGTGCCAGCAGCTCCAGAGAGACCCAGTACTTC.

CDR3 sequence: CASSLDRVGSSVGYTF. In DNA form, the CDR3 reads TGTGCCAGCAGCTTGGATCGCGTGGGATCCTCGGTTGGCTACACCTTC. The V gene is TRBV5-6, the J gene TRBJ1-2, with D uncertain. Per germline, CDR1 SGHDT and CDR2 YYEEEE. This CDR3 is built from 16 residues. V lost 0 bases, J lost 7 bases, and 19 bases lay in between.

The chain employs TRBV7-8 and TRBJ2-1; 9 nucleotides match TRBD1. V trimming: 5 bases; J trimming: 4 bases; junction bases outside the gene matches: 3. The germline V gene encodes CDR1 SGHVS and CDR2 FQNEAQ. CDR3 length equals 14 residues. The CDR3: CASSPGQGYNEQFF. CDR3 nucleotides: TGTGCCAGCAGCCCGGGACAGGGTTACAATGAGCAGTTCTTC.

This clonotype occurred a few times. The chain couples TRBV11-2 to TRBJ2-3; 14 bases map to TRBD2. Germline V gene data show CDR1 as SGHAT and CDR2 as FQNNGV. The CDR3 spans 20 residues. After removal of 4 bases from V and 4 bases from J, the junction contained 16 bases not matched to a gene. The CDR3 DNA reads TGTGCCAGCAGCTCCCGGACAGGGGGACTAGCGGGAGAAGGGTCAGATACGCAGTATTTT. The encoded protein is CASSSRTGGLAGEGSDTQYF.

This clonotype turned up a few times. J is TRBJ2-2 and V is TRBV27; TRBD2 matches 10 bases. This CDR3 has 15 amino acids. In germline, CDR1 is MNHEY, CDR2 SMNVEV (reference sequence). The trim removed 7 bases at V and 6 bases at J, leaving 8 bases unmatched. The CDR3 protein is CASISSGSVPGELFF. The CDR3 bases are TGTGCCAGCATTTCTAGCGGGAGTGTTCCCGGGGAGCTGTTTTTT.

The CDR3 spells CASSLGTSGTDTQYF. The CDR3 nucleotides are TGCGCCAGCAGCTTGGGGACGTCGGGCACAGATACGCAGTATTTT. The chain combines TRBV5-1 with TRBJ2-3, with D unclear. With 0 bases removed from V and 1 base from J, the gap between germline ends came to 9 bases. The CDR3 loop spans 15 amino acids. From germline, CDR1 is SGHRS and CDR2 YFSETQ.

CDR3 loop: CASSSGTGGHEQYF. The CDR3 coding sequence is TGTGCCAGCAGCTCGGGAACAGGGGGCCACGAGCAGTACTTC. The chain links TRBV6-1 to TRBJ2-7; 9 bases align to TRBD1. The V gene's germline CDR1 is MNHNS and CDR2 SASEGT. The CDR3 consists of 14 residues. After removal of 6 bases from V and 5 bases from J, the junction contained 8 bases not matched to a gene.

The V call is TRBV20-1, the J call TRBJ2-1, with 7 bases aligning to TRBD1. The CDR3 covers 17 residues. The germline gives CDR1 DFQATT, CDR2 SNEGSKA (reference sequence). J lost 4 bases, V lost 2 bases, and 14 bases had no gene match. The DNA for the CDR3 is TGCAGTGCTAGATGGGACGGGCACGGACAGGTGTACAATGAGCAGTTCTTC. Translated, it gives CSARWDGHGQVYNEQFF.

This chain links TRBV25-1 with TRBJ2-1; TRBD2 matches 9 bases. CDR1 is MGHDK and CDR2 is SYGVNS in the germline V gene. Unmatched junction bases numbered 10, after V lost 2 bases and J lost 8 bases. The CDR3 consists of 16 residues. Here the CDR3 reads CASSESGGGLAHEQFF. As DNA, the CDR3 is TGTGCCAGCAGTGAAAGCGGCGGAGGACTAGCGCATGAGCAGTTCTTC.

This clonotype was counted a single time. The chain has TRBV5-4 and TRBJ1-6; no clear D gene. The V end lost 5 bases, the J end lost 0 bases, and 12 bases lay between the germline ends. The CDR3 sequence is 16 residues long. Looked up from germline, CDR1 is SGHNT and CDR2 is YYREEE (reference sequence). CDR3 residues: CASSDGPSSYNSPLHF. The CDR3 nucleotides read TGTGCCAGCAGTGACGGGCCAAGCTCCTATAATTCACCCCTCCACTTT.

This clonotype was found a few times. One end of the junction is discordant with germline, which a read error may explain. The genes are TRBV20-1 and TRBJ1-5; maybe TRBD1 (5 bases). In germline, CDR1 is DFQATT, CDR2 SNEGSKA (reference sequence). CDR3 length: 13 amino acids. CDR3 in amino acids: CSARDQVQGVPFF. CDR3 sequence (DNA): TGCAGTGCTAGAGATCAGGTGCAGGGCGTCCCGTTTTTT.

The J gene is TRBJ1-6, the V gene TRBV12-3 or TRBV12-4; D unclear. This CDR3 has 13 amino acids. Trimming pared 2 bases from V and 12 bases from J, leaving 11 bases between. CDR3 loop: CASSLMGNRPLHF. DNA of the CDR3: TGTGCCAGCAGTTTAATGGGAAACAGACCCCTCCACTTT.